The 24 T cell receptor beta chains given below trace back to one sample, sequenced in a study of blood T cell repertoires in COVID-19 (dated by TCRdb to 2019 to 2021). The library was made by the immunoSEQ multiplex PCR assay. This immuneACCESS table, as held by TCRdb, lists in-frame sequences with V and J called but not all clones. Of the missing ones, under half trace to an unresolved V gene in checked studies; the others have no known cause. The sample table shows 93,000 or so clones, and around 90% are seen once. The leading ten clones occupy around 3.3% of the sample. Material for sequencing was peripheral blood. All receptors come from a man aged 50 to 60 in a cohort sampled during active COVID-19.

The chain is built from TRBV7-3 and TRBJ2-5; 11 nucleotides align to TRBD2. Germline V gene data show CDR1 as SGHTA and CDR2 as FQGTGA. This CDR3 is 15 amino acids long. Losses at the gene ends were 4 bases for V and 7 bases for J; bases not matched to a gene: 8. DNA for the CDR3: TGTGCCAGCAGCTCTGGGGGGACTAGCGGAGGGACCCAGTACTTC. The encoded protein is CASSSGGTSGGTQYF. Based on the CDR3 plus reference TRBV7-3 and TRBJ2-5, the full variable domain is GAGVSQTPSNKVTEKGKYVELRCDPISGHTALYWYRQSLGQGPEFLIYFQGTGAADDSGLPNDRFFAVRPEGSVSTLKIQRTERGDSAVYLCASSSGGTSGGTQYFGPGTRLLVL.

This clone has only one observation. This chain connects TRBV6-2 or TRBV6-3 to TRBJ2-7, with 10 positions matching TRBD1. J gave up 6 bases and V 5 bases, and 7 bases lay outside the gene matches. Germline V CDR1 and CDR2: MNHEY, SVGEGT. CDR3 length equals 14 residues. CDR3 sequence (DNA): TGTGCCAGCAGTACCCGGGACAGGGGTGGCGAGCAGTACGTC. Translation gives CASSTRDRGGEQYV.

This rearrangement joins TRBV19 to TRBJ1-1; 7 bases are a match to TRBD1. The V and J ends lost 8 bases and 0 bases, in that order; junction bases with no gene match: 9. Germline CDR1 is LNHDA and CDR2 is SQIVND (reference sequence). CDR3 length: 15 residues. DNA of the CDR3: TGTGCCAGTTTCGACAGGGCCAGCATGAACACTGAAGCTTTCTTT. The encoded protein is CASFDRASMNTEAFF.

The rearrangement uses TRBV5-6 and TRBJ1-6; D gene ambiguous. The CDR3 runs to 16 residues. V dropped 2 bases and J dropped 0 bases, with 9 bases sitting between them. Germline CDR1 and CDR2: SGHDT and YYEEEE. The CDR3 here is CASSFIGSSYNSPLHF. The CDR3 nucleotides are TGTGCCAGCAGCTTTATAGGGAGCTCCTATAATTCACCCCTCCACTTT.

This sequence joins TRBV4-2 and TRBJ2-2, with no clear D. The V gene lost 4 bases and the J gene lost 14 bases, with 20 bases spanning the gap. The V gene's germline CDR1 is LGHNA and CDR2 YNFKEQ. The CDR3 is 14 amino acids. The CDR3 bases are TGTGCCAGCAGCCTATCCCCCACGCCGGCGGTCCTGTTTTTT. Translation: CASSLSPTPAVLFF.

This clone was counted only a few times. An end of the junction does not agree with germline; a read error may underlie this. The V call is TRBV11-3, the J call TRBJ2-7; TRBD1 matches 8 bases. Germline V gene data show CDR1 as SGHNT and CDR2 as YENEEA. The CDR3 is 16 amino acids. In DNA, the CDR3 is TGTGCCAGCGGCTTCGGACAGGGCGCAAGCCCCTACGAGCAGTACTTC. This encodes CASGFGQGASPYEQYF.

The rearrangement uses TRBV19 and TRBJ1-2, with D uncertain. Germline V gene lookup returns CDR1 LNHDA and CDR2 SQIVND (reference sequence). The V and J ends lost 7 bases and 6 bases respectively, with 18 bases between them. This CDR3 spans 14 amino acids. DNA of the CDR3: TGTGCCAGTACCCTGACCCCGGGAATACATGGCTACACCTTC. It encodes CASTLTPGIHGYTF.

V and J are TRBV24-1 and TRBJ2-5; 8 bases map to TRBD2. This CDR3 contains 17 residues. J lost 2 bases, V lost 0 bases, and 7 bases had no gene match. Germline V gene sequence: CDR1 KGHDR, CDR2 SFDVKD. The CDR3 protein is CATSDLAVAGTQETQYF. The DNA for the CDR3 is TGTGCCACCAGTGATTTGGCGGTAGCGGGGACACAAGAGACCCAGTACTTC.

This clone was recorded once. The J gene is TRBJ1-4, the V gene TRBV14, with TRBD1 matching 7 bases. J lost 4 bases, V lost 10 bases, and 9 bases had no gene match. The germline gives CDR1 SGHDN, CDR2 FVKESK. CDR3 length: 14 residues. The CDR3: CAKQLTGDNEKLFF. CDR3 nucleotide sequence: TGTGCCAAGCAGCTTACAGGGGATAATGAAAAACTGTTTTTT.

This chain links TRBV7-9 with TRBJ1-1; D perhaps matches TRBD1 (5 bases). The ends were cut back, 4 bases at V and 0 bases at J, with 9 bases in the middle. The CDR3 extends over 14 amino acids. Looked up from germline, CDR1 is SEHNR and CDR2 is FQNEAQ (reference sequence). CDR3 in amino acids: CASSSRGMNTEAFF. The CDR3 DNA is TGTGCCAGCAGCTCAAGGGGAATGAACACTGAAGCTTTCTTT. Supplemented by reference TRBV7-9 and TRBJ1-1, the full variable domain reads DTGVSQNPRHKITKRGQNVTFRCDPISEHNRLYWYRQTLGQGPEFLTYFQNEAQLEKSRLLSDRFSAERPKGSFSTLEIQRTEQGDSAMYLCASSSRGMNTEAFFGQGTRLTVV.

The rearrangement links TRBV6-5 to TRBJ1-4, with 11 positions matching TRBD1. Trimming cost V 6 bases and J 8 bases; bases outside gene matches: 5. Germline CDR1 and CDR2: MNHEY and SVGAGI. This CDR3 contains 14 residues. The CDR3 DNA follows: TGTGCCAGCAGCAGGACAGGGGGCATGGAAAAACTGTTTTTT. As protein: CASSRTGGMEKLFF.

This chain links TRBV15 with TRBJ1-5; unclear D gene. The V gene's germline CDR1 is LNHNV and CDR2 YYDKDF (reference sequence). V was shortened by 5 bases and J by 4 bases, with 6 bases between the two germline ends. This CDR3 has 12 amino acids. The CDR3 sequence is CATSRQNQPQHF. The CDR3 DNA sequence: TGTGCCACCAGCCGACAAAATCAGCCCCAGCATTTT.

This sequence joins TRBV7-2 and TRBJ2-3, with TRBD1 identical over 7 bases. Germline trimming cut 2 bases from V and 4 bases from J; bases unmatched to any gene: 3. This CDR3 is 14 amino acids long. Germline CDR1 is SGHTA and CDR2 is FQGNSA. The CDR3 protein is CASSLRDRADTQYF. Here the CDR3 DNA reads TGTGCCAGCAGCTTAAGAGACAGGGCAGATACGCAGTATTTT.

This chain links TRBV5-5 with TRBJ2-1; 8 nucleotides line up with TRBD2. This CDR3 has 15 residues. CDR1 is SGHKS and CDR2 is YYEKEE in the germline V gene (reference sequence). The junction had 8 bases not matched to a gene; V was cut back by 2 bases and J by 7 bases. DNA of the CDR3: TGTGCCAGCAGCTTTCAAGGGACTAGATTGAATGAGCAGTTCTTC. It codes for CASSFQGTRLNEQFF.

The genes are TRBV7-9 and TRBJ2-3; TRBD1 is a possible D gene (5 bases). There are 12 residues in the CDR3. Germline CDR1 is SEHNR and CDR2 is FQNEAQ (reference sequence). V lost 5 bases and J lost 6, with 9 bases in between. The CDR3 protein is CASSQGSDTQYF. CDR3 in DNA: TGTGCCAGCAGCCAGGGCTCCGATACGCAGTATTTT.

V and J are TRBV10-2 and TRBJ1-4, with 7 bases matching TRBD1. This CDR3 comprises 18 residues. The germline V gene encodes CDR1 WSHSY and CDR2 SAAADI. Trimming took 2 bases from V and 0 from J; bases not matched to a gene: 9. The CDR3 region has the DNA TGCGCCAGCAGTGAGGGCAGGGGGTATTCCGCAACTAATGAAAAACTGTTTTTT. Translating it yields CASSEGRGYSATNEKLFF.

Only a few counts were recorded for this clone. This chain links TRBV6-5 with TRBJ2-1, with D perhaps TRBD1 (5 bases). The CDR3 contains 10 residues. The germline V and J ends were trimmed by 8 bases and 12 bases, with 11 bases remaining between them. Germline-derived CDR1 and CDR2 are MNHEY and SVGAGI. The DNA of the CDR3 is TGTGCCAGCCAGGCAGGGCGGCAGTTCTTC. Translation gives CASQAGRQFF.

The chain uses TRBV2 and TRBJ2-7; D is possibly TRBD2 (5 bases). The germline V gene has CDR1 SNHLY and CDR2 FYNNEI. CDR3 length: 13 residues. V lost 4 bases, J lost 6 bases, and 13 bases lay in between. The CDR3 region is CASSGRLDSEQYV. The DNA of the CDR3 is TGTGCCAGCAGTGGGAGGCTAGATAGCGAGCAGTACGTC.

The gene calls are TRBV30 and TRBJ1-1, with D tentatively TRBD1 (6 bases). From germline, CDR1 is GTSNPN and CDR2 SVGIG (reference sequence). V lost 2 bases and J lost 2, with 21 bases in between. The CDR3 totals 17 residues. CDR3 protein: CAWSPPSLTGANTEAFF. The CDR3 region has the DNA TGTGCCTGGAGTCCCCCCTCATTGACAGGAGCAAACACTGAAGCTTTCTTT.

V usage is TRBV28 and J usage is TRBJ2-7; TRBD2 matches 7 bases. Germline assignment: CDR1 MDHEN and CDR2 SYDVKM. Unmatched junction bases numbered 10, after V lost 7 bases and J lost 1 base. The CDR3 length is 15 residues. The CDR3 DNA reads as TGTGCCAGCATCTCCCAGCCGGGGGGATCCTACGAGCAGTACTTC. Translating gives CASISQPGGSYEQYF. Combining the CDR3 with reference TRBV28 and TRBJ2-7 gives the whole variable domain DVKVTQSSRYLVKRTGEKVFLECVQDMDHENMFWYRQDPGLGLRLIYFSYDVKMKEKGDIPEGYSVSREKKERFSLILESASTNQTSMYLCASISQPGGSYEQYFGPGTRLTVT.

The CDR3 loop is CASSTTGGLMDTQYF. As DNA, the CDR3 is TGTGCCAGCTCAACAACAGGGGGTCTCATGGATACGCAGTATTTT. The J gene is TRBJ2-3, the V gene TRBV18; TRBD1 matches 8 bases. Germline V lookup: CDR1 KGHSH, CDR2 LQKENI. The junction had 10 bases not matched to a gene; V was cut back by 5 bases and J by 6 bases. CDR3 length: 15 amino acids.

The J gene is TRBJ1-5, the V gene TRBV27; D is unresolved. The V end lost 2 bases, the J end lost 6 bases, and 14 bases lay between the germline ends. The CDR3 runs 15 residues. CDR1 and CDR2 (germline): MNHEY, SMNVEV (reference sequence). CDR3 residues: CASSLAGGYGQPQHF. The CDR3, as DNA: TGTGCCAGCAGTTTAGCCGGTGGTTATGGTCAGCCCCAGCATTTT.

The rearrangement uses TRBV28 and TRBJ1-2; D unresolved. The CDR3 contains 17 residues. Germline CDR1 is MDHEN and CDR2 is SYDVKM. Trimming removed 1 base at V and 4 bases at J, with 19 bases between. The CDR3 region has the DNA TGTGCCAGCAGTTTATCTGGCTTAGCTGCCGCGGGCTATGGCTACACCTTC. As protein: CASSLSGLAAAGYGYTF.

The genes are TRBV24-1 and TRBJ2-5, with D perhaps TRBD2 (6 bases). Germline CDR1 is KGHDR and CDR2 is SFDVKD. This CDR3 region has 14 residues. Trimming took off 4 bases at V and 1 base at J, with 9 bases between the two ends. The CDR3 region is CATSEPGLQETQYF. The CDR3, as DNA: TGTGCCACCAGTGAGCCGGGACTCCAAGAGACCCAGTACTTC.